Many counts were recorded for the clone carrying this T cell receptor (beta chain). This record comes from a study of blood T cell repertoires in COVID-19. Study details: The United States, Italy and Spain were the sources of the acute and convalescent COVID-19 samples. PBMCs, B-cell-depleted T cells, or T cells provided the cDNA or gDNA that made up the material.

Deletions cut 3 bases from V and 7 bases from J, with 24 bases between. The CDR3 runs 18 residues. The germline V gene encodes CDR1 KGHDR and CDR2 SFDVKD. Clones were read by immunoSEQ multiplex PCR, and TCRdb kept only the in-frame ones, dropping some. This table holds 210,000 or so clones, approximately 80% found once. The age range of participants was about 18 to 95 years, with residence in about two dozen US areas. Participants' reported clinical history set cohort assignment. The chain employs TRBV24-1 and TRBJ1-5; D perhaps matches TRBD1 (6 bases). This receptor was taken from a woman in her forties or fifties with acute COVID-19. The sample was PBMCs or T cells enriched from blood (not recorded which). The CDR3 DNA is TGTGCCACCAGTGATACCCCCAACGCAGGGGTCTTAAAACAGCCCCAGCATTTT. The encoded protein is CATSDTPNAGVLKQPQHF.